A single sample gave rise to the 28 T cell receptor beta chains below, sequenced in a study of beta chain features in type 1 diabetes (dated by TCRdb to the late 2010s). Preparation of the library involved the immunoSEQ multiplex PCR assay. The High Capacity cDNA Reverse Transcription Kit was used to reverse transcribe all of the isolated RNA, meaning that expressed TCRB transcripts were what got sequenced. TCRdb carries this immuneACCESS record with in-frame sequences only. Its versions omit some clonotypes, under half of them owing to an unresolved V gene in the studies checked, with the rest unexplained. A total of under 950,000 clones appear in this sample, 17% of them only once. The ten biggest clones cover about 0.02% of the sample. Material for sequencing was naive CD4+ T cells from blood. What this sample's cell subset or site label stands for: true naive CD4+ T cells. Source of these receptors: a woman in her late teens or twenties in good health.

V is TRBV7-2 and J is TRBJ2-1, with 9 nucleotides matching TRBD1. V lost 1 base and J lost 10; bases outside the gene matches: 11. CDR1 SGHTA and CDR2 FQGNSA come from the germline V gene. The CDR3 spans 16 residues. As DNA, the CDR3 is TGTGCCAGCAGCTTAGGGACAGGGGCCGGTATAATCGAGCAGTTCTTC. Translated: CASSLGTGAGIIEQFF.

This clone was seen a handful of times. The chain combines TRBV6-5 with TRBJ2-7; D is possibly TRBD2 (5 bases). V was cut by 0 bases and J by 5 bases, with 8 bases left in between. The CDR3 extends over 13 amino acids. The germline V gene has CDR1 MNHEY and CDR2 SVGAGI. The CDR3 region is CASSYSYGDEQYF. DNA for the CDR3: TGTGCCAGCAGTTACTCGTACGGGGACGAGCAGTACTTC.

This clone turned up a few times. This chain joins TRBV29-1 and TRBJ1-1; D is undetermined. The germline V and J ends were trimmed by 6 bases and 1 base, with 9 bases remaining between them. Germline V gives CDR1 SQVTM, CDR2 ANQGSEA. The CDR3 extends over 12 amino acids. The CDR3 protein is CSVRTRNTEAFF. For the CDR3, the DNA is TGCAGCGTCCGAACACGGAACACTGAAGCTTTCTTT.

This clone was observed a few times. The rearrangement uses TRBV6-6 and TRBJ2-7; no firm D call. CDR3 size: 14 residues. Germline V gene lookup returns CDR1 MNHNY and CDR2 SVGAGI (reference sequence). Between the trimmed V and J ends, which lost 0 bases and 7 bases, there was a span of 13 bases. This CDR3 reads CASSYSSQAGEQYF. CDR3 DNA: TGTGCCAGCAGTTACTCGAGTCAAGCCGGTGAGCAGTACTTC.

CDR3: CASSLVGAYSNQPQHF. As DNA, the CDR3 is TGTGCCAGCAGCTTAGTTGGAGCATATAGCAATCAGCCCCAGCATTTT. The genes are TRBV7-9 and TRBJ1-5; D is ambiguous. V was shortened by 1 base and J by 0 bases, with 10 bases between the two germline ends. CDR3 length equals 16 residues. Per the germline V gene, CDR1 is SEHNR and CDR2 is FQNEAQ (reference sequence).

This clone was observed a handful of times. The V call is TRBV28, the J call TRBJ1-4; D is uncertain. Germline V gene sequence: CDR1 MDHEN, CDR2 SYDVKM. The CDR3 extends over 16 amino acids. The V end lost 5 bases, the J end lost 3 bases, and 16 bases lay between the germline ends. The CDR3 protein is CASSRPARLSNEKLFF. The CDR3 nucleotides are TGTGCCAGCAGTCGACCGGCCAGGTTATCTAATGAAAAACTGTTTTTT. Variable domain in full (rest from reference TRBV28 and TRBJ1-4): DVKVTQSSRYLVKRTGEKVFLECVQDMDHENMFWYRQDPGLGLRLIYFSYDVKMKEKGDIPEGYSVSREKKERFSLILESASTNQTSMYLCASSRPARLSNEKLFFGSGTQLSVL.

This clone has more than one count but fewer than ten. The CDR3 bases are TGCAGCGTTGAAGGCTCTCAAGAGACCCAGTACTTC. Protein: CSVEGSQETQYF. The chain recombines TRBV29-1 with TRBJ2-5; no firm D call. CDR3 length: 12 residues. Trimming stripped 1 base from V and 2 bases from J, with 5 bases between. Germline V CDR1 and CDR2: SQVTM, ANQGSEA.

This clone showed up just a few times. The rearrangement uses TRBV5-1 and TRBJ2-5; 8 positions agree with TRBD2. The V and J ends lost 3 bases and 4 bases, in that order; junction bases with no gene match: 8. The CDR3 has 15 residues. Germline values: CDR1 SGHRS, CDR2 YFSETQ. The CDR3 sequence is CASSSSSGYRETQYF. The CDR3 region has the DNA TGCGCCAGCAGCTCGTCTAGCGGGTACAGAGAGACCCAGTACTTC.

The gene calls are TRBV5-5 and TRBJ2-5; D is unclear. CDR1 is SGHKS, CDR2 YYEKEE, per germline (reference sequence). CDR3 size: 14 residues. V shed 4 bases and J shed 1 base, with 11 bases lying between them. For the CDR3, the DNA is TGTGCCAGCAGCCCGACACGTAGCCAAGAGACCCAGTACTTC. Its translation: CASSPTRSQETQYF. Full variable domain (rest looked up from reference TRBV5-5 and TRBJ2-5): DAGVTQSPTHLIKTRGQQVTLRCSPISGHKSVSWYQQVLGQGPQFIFQYYEKEERGRGNFPDRFSARQFPNYSSELNVNALLLGDSALYLCASSPTRSQETQYFGPGTRLLVL.

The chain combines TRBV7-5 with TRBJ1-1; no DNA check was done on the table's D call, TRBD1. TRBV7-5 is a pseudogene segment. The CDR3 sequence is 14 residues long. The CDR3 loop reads CASSSGTGSTEAFF. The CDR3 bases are TGTGCCAGCAGCTCGGGGACAGGGAGCACTGAAGCTTTCTTT.

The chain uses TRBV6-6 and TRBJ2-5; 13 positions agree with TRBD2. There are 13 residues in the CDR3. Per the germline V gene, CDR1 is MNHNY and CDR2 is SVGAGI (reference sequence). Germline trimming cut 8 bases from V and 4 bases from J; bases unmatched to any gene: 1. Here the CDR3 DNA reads TGTGCCAGCGGACTAGCGGGAGCAGAGACCCAGTACTTC. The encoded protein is CASGLAGAETQYF.

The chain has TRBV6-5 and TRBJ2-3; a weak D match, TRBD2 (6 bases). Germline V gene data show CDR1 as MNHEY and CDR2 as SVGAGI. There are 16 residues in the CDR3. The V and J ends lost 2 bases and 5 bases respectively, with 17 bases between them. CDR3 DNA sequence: TGTGCCAGCAGTTACGGAGGGGTCCACCTCGGAGATACGCAGTATTTT. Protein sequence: CASSYGGVHLGDTQYF.

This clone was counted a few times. The DNA of the CDR3 is TGCGCCAGCAGCCAAGAACGAGGAGCGGGCTATGGCTACACCTTC. It specifies CASSQERGAGYGYTF. The J gene is TRBJ1-2, the V gene TRBV4-3; D not resolved. Germline V CDR1 and CDR2: LGHNA, YSLEER. The CDR3 is 15 amino acids. Deletions cut 0 bases from V and 4 bases from J, with 12 bases between.

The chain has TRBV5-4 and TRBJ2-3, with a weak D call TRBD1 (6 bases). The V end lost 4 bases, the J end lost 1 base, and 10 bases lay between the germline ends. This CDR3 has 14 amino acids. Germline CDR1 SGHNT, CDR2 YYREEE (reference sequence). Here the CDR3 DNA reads TGTGCCAGCAGCCCCCGACAGGGCACAGATACGCAGTATTTT. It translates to CASSPRQGTDTQYF.

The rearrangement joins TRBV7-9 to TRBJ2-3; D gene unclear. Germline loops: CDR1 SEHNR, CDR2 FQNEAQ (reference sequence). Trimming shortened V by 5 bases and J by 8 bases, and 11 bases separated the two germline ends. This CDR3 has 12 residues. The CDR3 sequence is CASSPTTPTQYF. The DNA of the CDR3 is TGTGCCAGCAGCCCAACCACCCCTACGCAGTATTTT.

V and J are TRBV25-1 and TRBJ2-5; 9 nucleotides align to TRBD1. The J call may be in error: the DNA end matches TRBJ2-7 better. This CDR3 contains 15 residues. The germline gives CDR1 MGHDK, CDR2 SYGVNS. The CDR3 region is CASSETPGQGYEQYF. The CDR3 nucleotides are TGTGCCAGCAGTGAAACGCCGGGACAGGGCTACGAGCAGTACTTC.

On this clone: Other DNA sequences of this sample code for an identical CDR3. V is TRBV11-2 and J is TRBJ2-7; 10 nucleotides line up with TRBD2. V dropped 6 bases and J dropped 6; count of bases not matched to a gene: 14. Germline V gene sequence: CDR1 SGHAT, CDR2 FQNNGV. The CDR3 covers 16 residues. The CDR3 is CASSWGLAGVPREQYF. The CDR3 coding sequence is TGTGCCAGCAGTTGGGGGCTAGCGGGAGTTCCACGCGAGCAGTACTTC.

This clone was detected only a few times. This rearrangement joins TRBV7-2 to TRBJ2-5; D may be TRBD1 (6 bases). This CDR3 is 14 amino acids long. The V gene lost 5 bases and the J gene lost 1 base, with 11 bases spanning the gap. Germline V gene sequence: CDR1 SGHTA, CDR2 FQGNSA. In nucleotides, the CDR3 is TGTGCCAGCAGCCCACAGGGTTCCCAAGAGACCCAGTACTTC. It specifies CASSPQGSQETQYF.

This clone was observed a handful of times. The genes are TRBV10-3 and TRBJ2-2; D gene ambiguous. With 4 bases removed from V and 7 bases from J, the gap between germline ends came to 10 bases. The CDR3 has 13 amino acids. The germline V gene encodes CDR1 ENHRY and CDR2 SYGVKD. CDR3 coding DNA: TGTGCCATCAGTGGGACCGACGGCGGGGAGCTGTTTTTT. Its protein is CAISGTDGGELFF.

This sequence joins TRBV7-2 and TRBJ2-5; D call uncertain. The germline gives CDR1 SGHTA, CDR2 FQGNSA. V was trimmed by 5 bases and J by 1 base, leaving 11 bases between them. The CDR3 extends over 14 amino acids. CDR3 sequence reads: CASSANMGQETQYF. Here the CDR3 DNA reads TGTGCCAGCAGCGCAAACATGGGCCAAGAGACCCAGTACTTC.

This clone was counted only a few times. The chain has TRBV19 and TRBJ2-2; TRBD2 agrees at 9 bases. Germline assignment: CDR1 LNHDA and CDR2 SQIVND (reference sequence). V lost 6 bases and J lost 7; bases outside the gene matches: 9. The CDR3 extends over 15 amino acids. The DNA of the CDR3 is TGTGCCAGTAGCTCCCTGACTAGCGGCCTCGGGGAGCTGTTTTTT. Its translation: CASSSLTSGLGELFF. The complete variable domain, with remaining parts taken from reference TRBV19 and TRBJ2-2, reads DGGITQSPKYLFRKEGQNVTLSCEQNLNHDAMYWYRQDPGQGLRLIYYSQIVNDFQKGDIAEGYSVSREKKESFPLTVTSAQKNPTAFYLCASSSLTSGLGELFFGEGSRLTVL.

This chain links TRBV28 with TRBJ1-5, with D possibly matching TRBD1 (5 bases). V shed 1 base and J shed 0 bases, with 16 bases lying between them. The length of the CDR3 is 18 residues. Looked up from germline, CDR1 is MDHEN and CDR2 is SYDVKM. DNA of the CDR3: TGTGCCAGCAGTTTATCCCTAATGGGGGGTAATAGCAATCAGCCCCAGCATTTT. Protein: CASSLSLMGGNSNQPQHF.

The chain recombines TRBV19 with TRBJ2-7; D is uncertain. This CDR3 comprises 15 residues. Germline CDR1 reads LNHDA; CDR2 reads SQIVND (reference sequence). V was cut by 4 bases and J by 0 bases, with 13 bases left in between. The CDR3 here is CASSTSNANSYEQYF. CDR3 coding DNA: TGTGCCAGTAGTACGAGTAATGCTAACTCCTACGAGCAGTACTTC. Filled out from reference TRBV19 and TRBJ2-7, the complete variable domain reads DGGITQSPKYLFRKEGQNVTLSCEQNLNHDAMYWYRQDPGQGLRLIYYSQIVNDFQKGDIAEGYSVSREKKESFPLTVTSAQKNPTAFYLCASSTSNANSYEQYFGPGTRLTVT.

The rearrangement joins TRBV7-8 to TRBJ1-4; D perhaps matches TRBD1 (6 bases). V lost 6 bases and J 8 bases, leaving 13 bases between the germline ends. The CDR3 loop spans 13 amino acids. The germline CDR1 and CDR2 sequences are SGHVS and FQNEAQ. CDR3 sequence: CASRRDTGEKLFF. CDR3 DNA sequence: TGTGCCAGCAGGCGGGACACGGGGGAAAAACTGTTTTTT.

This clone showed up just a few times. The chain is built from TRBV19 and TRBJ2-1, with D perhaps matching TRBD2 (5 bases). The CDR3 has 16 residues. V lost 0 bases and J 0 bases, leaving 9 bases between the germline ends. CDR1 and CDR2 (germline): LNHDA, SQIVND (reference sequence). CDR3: CASSIDRSGSYNEQFF. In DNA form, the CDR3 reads TGTGCCAGTAGTATAGATCGCAGCGGCTCCTACAATGAGCAGTTCTTC.

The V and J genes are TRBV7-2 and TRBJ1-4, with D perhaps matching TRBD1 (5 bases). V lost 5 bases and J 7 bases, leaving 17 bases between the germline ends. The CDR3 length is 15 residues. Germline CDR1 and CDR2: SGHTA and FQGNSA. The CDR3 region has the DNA TGTGCCAGCAGCCCCCGTCGGGGACGCAGTGAAAAACTGTTTTTT. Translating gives CASSPRRGRSEKLFF.

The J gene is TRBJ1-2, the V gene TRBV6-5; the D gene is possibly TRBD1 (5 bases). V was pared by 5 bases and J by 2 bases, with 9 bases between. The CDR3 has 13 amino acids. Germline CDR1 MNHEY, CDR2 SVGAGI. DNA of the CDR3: TGTGCCAGCAGTCCGGGACGGAACTATGGCTACACCTTC. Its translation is CASSPGRNYGYTF.

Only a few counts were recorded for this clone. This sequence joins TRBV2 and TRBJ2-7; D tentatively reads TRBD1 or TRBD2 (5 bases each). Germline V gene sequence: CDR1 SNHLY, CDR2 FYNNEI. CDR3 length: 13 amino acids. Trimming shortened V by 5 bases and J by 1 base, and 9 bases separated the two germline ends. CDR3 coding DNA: TGTGCCAGCAGTCCCGGGGCATCCTACGAGCAGTACTTC. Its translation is CASSPGASYEQYF. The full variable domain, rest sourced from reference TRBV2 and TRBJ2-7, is EPEVTQTPSHQVTQMGQEVILRCVPISNHLYFYWYRQILGQKVEFLVSFYNNEISEKSEIFDDQFSVERPDGSNFTLKIRSTKLEDSAMYFCASSPGASYEQYFGPGTRLTVT.